This T cell receptor beta chain was sequenced in a study of blood T cell repertoires in COVID-19 (dated by TCRdb to 2019 to 2021). Background on the whole study: Samples covering the acute and convalescent phases of COVID-19 were provided by collaborators in the United States, Italy and Spain. Subjects who had been exposed to COVID-19, were actively infected with it, or had recovered from it provided the deeply sampled blood TCRbeta repertoires that made up the dataset. HLA class I and class II types, where available, came from metadata supplied by the sample provider rather than from assay-based typing. Samples came from the ongoing ImmuneRACE study (first 160 participants) plus 1,254 subjects from 6 global collaborators. The repertoires were released in a freely available public database meant as a resource for research on the immune response to SARS-CoV-2. The prospective study material was composed of cDNA or gDNA derived from T cells, B-cell-depleted T cells, or PBMCs. The sample metadata nearly always contained a de-identified subject ID, COVID-19 status, age in years and sex. What the study reported, not specific to this receptor: Clinical and demographic metadata were provided uncurated, with the amount varying by source and participant.

As for this clone: Its antigen specificity is not known. No base qualities exist here, and no much larger clone lies one base off it.

CDR1 MNHEY and CDR2 SMNVEV are derived from the germline V gene (reference sequence). The CDR3 measures 17 amino acids from cysteine to phenylalanine. CDR3 DNA only is kept here, 51 bases in frame from base 1. The germline V end is reduced by 5 bases and the J end by 5 bases; junction bases left unmatched: 15. One collaborating source in Seattle enrolled patients during active infection and followed them longitudinally through the course of disease. Each collaborating institution followed its own protocols to collect whole blood in K2EDTA tubes. For TCRbeta analysis, collaborators shipped samples in one of three forms: frozen whole blood, isolated PBMCs, or DNA extracted from either of those sample types. The immunoSEQ Assay, a bias-controlled multiplex PCR, was used to amplify TCRbeta CDR3 regions from genomic DNA. Per the authors' processing: Within the assay, amplification of reference gene primers was used to estimate how many nucleated cells each sample contained. Sequence reads were collapsed and filtered to measure the absolute abundance of every unique TCRbeta CDR3 rearrangement. Productive Simpson clonality was computed per sample as the square root of Simpson's diversity index over productive rearrangements. TCRdb took over this immuneACCESS table, retaining in-frame rearrangements with V and J assigned. Such tables are incomplete; in checked studies, under half of the missing clones stem from an unresolved V gene, and the remainder is unexplained. The D gene and trimming were derived from the DNA, and the V and J assignments and clone size from that table. The table for this sample lists under 250,000 clones; roughly 92% of them were counted only once. The ten biggest clones cover around 0.84% of the sample.

The clonotype was recovered from a man between 60 and 75 years old with COVID-19, enrolled during active disease. Sequencing used peripheral blood. The rearranged chain carries TRBV27 and TRBJ1-5, with 7 bases matching TRBD1. The CDR3 here reads CASSPKPLQGSYQPQHF. The bases are TGTGCCAGCAGTCCAAAACCCCTACAGGGGAGTTATCAGCCCCAGCATTTT.